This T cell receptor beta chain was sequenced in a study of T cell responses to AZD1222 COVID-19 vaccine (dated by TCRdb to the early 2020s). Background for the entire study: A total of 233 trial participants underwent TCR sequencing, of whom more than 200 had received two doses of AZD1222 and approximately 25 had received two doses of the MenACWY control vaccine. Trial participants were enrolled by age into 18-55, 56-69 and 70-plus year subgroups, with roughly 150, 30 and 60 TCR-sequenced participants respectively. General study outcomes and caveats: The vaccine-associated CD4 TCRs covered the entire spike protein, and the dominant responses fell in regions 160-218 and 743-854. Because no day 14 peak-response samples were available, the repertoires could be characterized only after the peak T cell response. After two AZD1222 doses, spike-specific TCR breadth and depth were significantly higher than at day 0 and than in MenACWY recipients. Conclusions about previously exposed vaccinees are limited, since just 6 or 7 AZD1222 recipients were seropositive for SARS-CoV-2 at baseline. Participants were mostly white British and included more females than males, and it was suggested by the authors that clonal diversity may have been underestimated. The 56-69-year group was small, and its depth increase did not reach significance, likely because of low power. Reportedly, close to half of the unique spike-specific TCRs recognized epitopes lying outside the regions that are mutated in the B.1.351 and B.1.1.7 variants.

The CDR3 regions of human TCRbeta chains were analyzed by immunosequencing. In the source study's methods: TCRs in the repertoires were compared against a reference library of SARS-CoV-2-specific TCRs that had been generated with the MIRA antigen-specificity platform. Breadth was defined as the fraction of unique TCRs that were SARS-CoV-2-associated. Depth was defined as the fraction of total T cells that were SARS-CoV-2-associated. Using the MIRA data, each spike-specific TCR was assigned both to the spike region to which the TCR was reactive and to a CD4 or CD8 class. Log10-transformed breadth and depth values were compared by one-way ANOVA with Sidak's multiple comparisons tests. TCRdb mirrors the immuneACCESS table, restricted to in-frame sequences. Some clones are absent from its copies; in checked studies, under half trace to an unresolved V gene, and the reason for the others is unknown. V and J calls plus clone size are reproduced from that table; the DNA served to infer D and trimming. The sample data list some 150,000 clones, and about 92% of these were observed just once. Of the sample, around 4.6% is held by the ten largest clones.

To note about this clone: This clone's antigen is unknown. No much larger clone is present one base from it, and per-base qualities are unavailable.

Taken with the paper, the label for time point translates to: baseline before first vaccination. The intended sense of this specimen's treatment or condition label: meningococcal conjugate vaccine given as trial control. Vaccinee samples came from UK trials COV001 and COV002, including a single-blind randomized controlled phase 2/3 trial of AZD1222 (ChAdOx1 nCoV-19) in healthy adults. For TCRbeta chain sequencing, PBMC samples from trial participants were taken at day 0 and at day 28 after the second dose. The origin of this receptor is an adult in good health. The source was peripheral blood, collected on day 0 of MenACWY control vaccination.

This receptor carries the CDR3 CAWGRGENQPQHF. In nucleotide form, the sequence is TGTGCCTGGGGGAGGGGAGAGAATCAGCCCCAGCATTTT. The chain couples TRBV30 to TRBJ1-5; a tentative D call is TRBD1 (5 bases match). The CDR3, cysteine through phenylalanine, is 13 amino acids long. Only the CDR3 DNA is retained, 39 bases long and in frame from the first base. In the germline V gene (reference sequence), CDR1 corresponds to GTSNPN and CDR2 to SVGIG. At the junction V is shortened by 5 bases and J by 4 bases, with 12 bases in between.